This TCR beta chain was profiled in a study of identical twins. Whole-study results and caveats: Invariant cells of the MAIT and iNKT types might have partly distorted the zero-insertion analyses.

TCRdb recomputed calls from the 5' RACE reads with MiXCR, one row per CDR3 protein. The profile shows hundreds of thousands of distinct CDR3 sequences, 8.5% to 9% of them singletons. All of the donors were Caucasians in good health. Germline-derived CDR1 and CDR2 are LNHDA and SQIVND (reference sequence). The CDR3 is 14 residues long. V lost 3 bases to trimming and J lost 3 bases, with 12 bases between them. This clonotype was counted a few times. No antigen is known for it. These data were also reused for a study on yellow fever vaccine responses in identical twins.

The sequenced material came from PBMCs. The chain recombines TRBV19 with TRBJ2-7, with D possibly being TRBD2 (7 bases). The sequence was obtained from a woman between 18 and 29 years old in good health. The CDR3 region is CASSMRGPNYEQYF. The CDR3 region has the DNA TGTGCCAGTAGTATGCGGGGGCCCAACTACGAGCAGTACTTC. Filled out from reference TRBV19 and TRBJ2-7, the complete variable domain reads DGGITQSPKYLFRKEGQNVTLSCEQNLNHDAMYWYRQDPGQGLRLIYYSQIVNDFQKGDIAEGYSVSREKKESFPLTVTSAQKNPTAFYLCASSMRGPNYEQYFGPGTRLTVT.